Below, 24 T cell receptor beta chains from the same sample are listed, as sequenced in a study of control samples from healthy donors and cancer patients. Data came from immunoSEQ multiplex PCR; TCRdb stores just in-frame clones and leaves some out. The sample has over 150,000 clones, 94% seen once; the top ten hold over 1.3%. The sample consisted of blood. The receptor set was obtained from a woman younger than 30 in good health.

The V and J genes are TRBV13 and TRBJ1-3, with a tentative D call TRBD1 (5 bases). The V gene's germline CDR1 is PRHDT and CDR2 FYEKMQ (reference sequence). V was trimmed by 5 bases and J by 0 bases, leaving 14 bases between them. The CDR3 is made up of 16 amino acids. The CDR3 loop reads CASSIERDRSGNTIYF. CDR3 nucleotides: TGTGCCAGCAGCATCGAGCGGGACCGCTCTGGAAACACCATATATTTT.

The chain carries TRBV28 and TRBJ1-1, with TRBD1 as a possible D gene (6 bases). Trimming removed 4 bases at V and 10 bases at J, with 16 bases between. Germline values: CDR1 MDHEN, CDR2 SYDVKM. The CDR3 runs 13 residues. The CDR3 protein is CASSSLTGSGAFF. The DNA for the CDR3 is TGTGCCAGCAGTTCCTTGACAGGCTCAGGAGCTTTCTTT.

The CDR3: CASSSLYTDRVGEKLFF. Written as DNA, the CDR3 is TGTGCCAGCAGTTCCCTCTACACCGACAGGGTGGGAGAAAAACTGTTTTTT. V usage is TRBV28 and J usage is TRBJ1-4; TRBD1 agrees at 7 bases. With 4 bases clipped from V and 8 bases from J, the junction kept 16 bases outside the gene matches. The CDR3 runs to 17 residues. The germline CDR1 and CDR2 sequences are MDHEN and SYDVKM.

V is TRBV29-1 and J is TRBJ2-6; D is unclear. Germline V gene data show CDR1 as SQVTM and CDR2 as ANQGSEA. This CDR3 is 13 amino acids long. The V and J ends lost 4 bases and 4 bases respectively, with 8 bases between them. The CDR3 DNA follows: TGCAGCGTTGGAGGAGAAGGGGCCAACGTCCTGACTTTC. It codes for CSVGGEGANVLTF. Drawing the rest from reference TRBV29-1 and TRBJ2-6, the complete variable domain is SAVISQKPSRDICQRGTSLTIQCQVDSQVTMMFWYRQQPGQSLTLIATANQGSEATYESGFVIDKFPISRPNLTFSTLTVSNMSPEDSSIYLCSVGGEGANVLTFGAGSRLTVL.

V is TRBV10-2 and J is TRBJ2-3; either TRBD1 or TRBD2 may supply D (5 bases each). Per germline, CDR1 WSHSY and CDR2 SAAADI. The CDR3 consists of 15 residues. Trimming pared 2 bases from V and 0 bases from J, leaving 9 bases between. The CDR3, as DNA: TGCGCCAGCAGTGAGAAGGGGAGTAGCACAGATACGCAGTATTTT. Amino acid sequence: CASSEKGSSTDTQYF.

The chain has TRBV13 and TRBJ2-4, with a weak D call TRBD1 (6 bases). Germline V gives CDR1 PRHDT, CDR2 FYEKMQ (reference sequence). V dropped 10 bases and J dropped 2 bases, with 15 bases sitting between them. The CDR3 is made up of 14 amino acids. The DNA of the CDR3 is TGTGCCACCTCGCCCCAGGGGCCCAAAAACATTCAGTACTTC. Residues: CATSPQGPKNIQYF.

Note on this clone: At one boundary the junction diverges from the germline segment, which might be a read error. The V gene is TRBV7-3, the J gene TRBJ1-4; perhaps TRBD1 as D (5 bases). Germline V gives CDR1 SGHTA, CDR2 FQGTGA. There are 15 residues in the CDR3. The CDR3 loop is CASSLTGGTNEKLFF. The CDR3 coding sequence is TGTGCCAGCAGCCTAACGGGGGGGACTAATGAAAAACTGTTTTTT.

CDR3 DNA: TGTGCCAGCACCCCTCATATGGGGGAGAACACTGAAGCTTTCTTT. Encoded protein: CASTPHMGENTEAFF. This rearrangement joins TRBV7-9 to TRBJ1-1; tentatively, D is TRBD1 (5 bases). Trimming stripped 7 bases from V and 1 base from J, with 16 bases between. The germline V gene encodes CDR1 SEHNR and CDR2 FQNEAQ (reference sequence). The CDR3 consists of 15 residues. The full variable domain, with the rest looked up from reference TRBV7-9 and TRBJ1-1, is DTGVSQNPRHKITKRGQNVTFRCDPISEHNRLYWYRQTLGQGPEFLTYFQNEAQLEKSRLLSDRFSAERPKGSFSTLEIQRTEQGDSAMYLCASTPHMGENTEAFFGQGTRLTVV.

This chain connects TRBV23-1 to TRBJ1-3; weak D call: TRBD1 (6 bases). TRBV23-1 is annotated as an ORF whose role is uncertain. There are 17 residues in the CDR3. Trimming cost V 6 bases and J 0 bases, with 18 bases left between them. In DNA form, the CDR3 reads TGCGCCAGCAGACCAAGGCAGGACAGCGACTCTGGAAACACCATATATTTT. Translating gives CASRPRQDSDSGNTIYF.

The chain employs TRBV21-1 and TRBJ1-1; the table's D call, TRBD1, has no DNA check behind it. TRBV21-1 is a known pseudogene. This CDR3 has 16 residues. The CDR3 DNA follows: TGTGCCAGCAGCAACCAAAGGACAGGGGTGAACACTGAAGCTTTCTTT. Translation: CASSNQRTGVNTEAFF.

CDR3 sequence: CASSQGYEQYF. DNA of the CDR3: TGTGCCAGCAGTCAGGGTTACGAGCAGTACTTC. The rearrangement uses TRBV28 and TRBJ2-7, with D perhaps matching TRBD1 (5 bases). Per germline, CDR1 MDHEN and CDR2 SYDVKM. Trimming left V 5 bases short and J 4 bases short, with 6 bases between. The CDR3 contains 11 residues.

V is TRBV4-2 and J is TRBJ2-2, with TRBD1 as a possible D gene (5 bases). V lost 5 bases and J 5 bases, leaving 9 bases between the germline ends. CDR3 length: 13 amino acids. Germline CDR1 is LGHNA and CDR2 is YNFKEQ. The CDR3 spells CASSGHDTGELFF. In nucleotides, the CDR3 is TGTGCCAGCAGCGGACACGATACCGGGGAGCTGTTTTTT.

The rearrangement links TRBV5-6 to TRBJ2-2; possible D gene TRBD2, 5 bases. The CDR3 spans 18 residues. Germline CDR1 reads SGHDT; CDR2 reads YYEEEE. Trimming removed 2 bases from V and 4 bases from J, with 21 bases in between. CDR3 sequence (DNA): TGTGCCAGCAGCTTTGGGATGAAAATGCGGGCCCTCACCGGGGAGCTGTTTTTT. The encoded protein is CASSFGMKMRALTGELFF.

The V gene is TRBV27, the J gene TRBJ1-4; perhaps TRBD1 as D (5 bases). The germline V and J ends were trimmed by 7 bases and 10 bases, with 25 bases remaining between them. This CDR3 contains 16 residues. The germline gives CDR1 MNHEY, CDR2 SMNVEV (reference sequence). The CDR3 coding sequence is TGTGCCAGCACCTCCGGAGTGAGGCCAGGGTGGGGAAAACTGTTTTTT. Translating gives CASTSGVRPGWGKLFF.

In this sample, this clone turned up once. The chain combines TRBV27 with TRBJ1-1, with unresolved D. The CDR3 is 14 amino acids. V shed 5 bases and J shed 4 bases, with 14 bases lying between them. Germline lookup yields CDR1 MNHEY and CDR2 SMNVEV (reference sequence). As DNA, the CDR3 is TGTGCCAGCAGTCTAATTCATGGGGTCACTGAAGCTTTCTTT. Translated, it gives CASSLIHGVTEAFF.

Regarding this clone: This same CDR3 is encoded by further DNA sequences in the sample. V is TRBV11-2 and J is TRBJ2-7; 8 bases align to TRBD1. The CDR3 consists of 14 residues. Germline CDR1 SGHAT, CDR2 FQNNGV. The V segment lost 5 bases and the J segment 2 bases; nucleotides outside the gene matches: 5. The DNA of the CDR3 is TGTGCCAGCAGCCCAGGGACAGGAGCCTACGAGCAGTACTTC. It translates to CASSPGTGAYEQYF. The full variable domain, completed using reference TRBV11-2 and TRBJ2-7, is EAGVAQSPRYKIIEKRQSVAFWCNPISGHATLYWYQQILGQGPKLLIQFQNNGVVDDSQLPKDRFSAERLKGVDSTLKIQPAKLEDSAVYLCASSPGTGAYEQYFGPGTRLTVT.

On this clone itself: Other DNA sequences from this sample encode an identical CDR3 as well. DNA for the CDR3: TGTGCCATCAGTGAGAAGGGGGCAGGTGACACTGAAGCTTTCTTT. Its protein product is CAISEKGAGDTEAFF. This rearrangement joins TRBV10-3 to TRBJ1-1; 7 nucleotides line up with TRBD1. Trimming at V came to 2 bases and at J to 3 bases, leaving 6 bases not matched to a gene. CDR3 length equals 15 residues. Germline V gene sequence: CDR1 ENHRY, CDR2 SYGVKD.

The chain recombines TRBV4-1 with TRBJ1-3, with D perhaps TRBD1 (5 bases). Germline CDR1 and CDR2: MGHRA and YSYEKL. This CDR3 is built from 15 residues. V lost 0 bases to trimming and J lost 3 bases, with 9 bases between them. The CDR3 DNA reads as TGCGCCAGCAGCCAAGATGCGGGGCTTGGAAACACCATATATTTT. It yields the protein CASSQDAGLGNTIYF.

The chain recombines TRBV5-1 with TRBJ2-5; a possible D gene is TRBD2 (5 bases). CDR3 length: 15 amino acids. Germline-derived CDR1 and CDR2 are SGHRS and YFSETQ. Trimming stripped 4 bases from V and 5 bases from J, with 18 bases between. CDR3 bases: TGCGCCAGCAGCCCTTCGGGCGGGCTGGGGGAGACCCAGTACTTC. Its translation is CASSPSGGLGETQYF.

This clone was counted a few times. The J gene is TRBJ1-5, the V gene TRBV21-1; TRBD1, as called in the table, went unchecked against the DNA. TRBV21-1 is classified as a pseudogene. The CDR3 length is 15 residues. The CDR3 loop reads CASSGQGARNQPQHF. The CDR3 DNA sequence: TGTGCCAGCAGCGGACAGGGGGCACGGAATCAGCCCCAGCATTTT.

The V gene is TRBV12-3 or TRBV12-4, the J gene TRBJ2-7; D might be TRBD1 (5 bases). The ends were cut back, 5 bases at V and 3 bases at J, with 8 bases in the middle. The CDR3 has 12 amino acids. The CDR3 region is CASSPDSYEQYF. In nucleotides, the CDR3 is TGTGCCAGCAGTCCCGACAGCTACGAGCAGTACTTC.

V is TRBV5-8 and J is TRBJ2-1; D uncertain. This CDR3 is built from 13 residues. The V and J ends lost 3 bases and 4 bases respectively, with 8 bases between them. CDR1 and CDR2 from the germline V gene are SGHTS and YDEGEE. CDR3 protein: CASSSGRYNEQFF. Here the CDR3 DNA reads TGTGCCAGCAGCTCAGGCAGATACAATGAGCAGTTCTTC.

This chain joins TRBV10-3 and TRBJ1-4, with a possible D match to TRBD1 (5 bases). Germline V CDR1 and CDR2: ENHRY, SYGVKD. Trimming cost V 2 bases and J 2 bases, with 6 bases left between them. The CDR3 loop spans 14 amino acids. DNA for the CDR3: TGTGCCATCAGTGAGGGGGACACTAATGAAAAACTGTTTTTT. Its protein is CAISEGDTNEKLFF.

This chain links TRBV9 with TRBJ1-3; no reliable D call. CDR3 length equals 16 residues. The germline CDR1 and CDR2 sequences are SGDLS and YYNGEE. Between the trimmed V and J ends, which lost 0 bases and 3 bases, there was a span of 13 bases. The CDR3 nucleotides are TGTGCCAGCAGCGTAGTTCCGGGGAAGAGTGGAAACACCATATATTTT. Residues: CASSVVPGKSGNTIYF.